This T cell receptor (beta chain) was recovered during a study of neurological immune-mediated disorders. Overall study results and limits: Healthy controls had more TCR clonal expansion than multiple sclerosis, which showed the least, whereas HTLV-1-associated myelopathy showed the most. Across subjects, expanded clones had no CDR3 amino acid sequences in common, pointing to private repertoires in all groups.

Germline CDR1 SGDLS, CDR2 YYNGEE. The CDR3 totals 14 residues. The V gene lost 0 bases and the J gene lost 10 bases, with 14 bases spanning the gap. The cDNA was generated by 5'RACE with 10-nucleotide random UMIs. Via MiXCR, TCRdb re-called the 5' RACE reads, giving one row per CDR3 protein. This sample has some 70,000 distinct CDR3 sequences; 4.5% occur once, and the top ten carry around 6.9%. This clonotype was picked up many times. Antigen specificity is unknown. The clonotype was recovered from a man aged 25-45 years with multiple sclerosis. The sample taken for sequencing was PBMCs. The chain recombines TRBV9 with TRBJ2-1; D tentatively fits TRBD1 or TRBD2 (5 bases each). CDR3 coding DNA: TGTGCCAGCAGCGTAGGCGAGGGGTGGGGAGAGCAGTTCTTC. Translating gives CASSVGEGWGEQFF. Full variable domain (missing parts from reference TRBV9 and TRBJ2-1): DSGVTQTPKHLITATGQRVTLRCSPRSGDLSVYWYQQSLDQGLQFLIQYYNGEERAKGNILERFSAQQFPDLHSELNLSSLELGDSALYFCASSVGEGWGEQFFGPGTRLTVL.